This is a list of T cell receptor beta chains from one sample in a study of T cell repertoires in cytomegalovirus infection. TCRdb used MiXCR to reprocess the reads, holding one entry per CDR3 protein. The sample carries 450,000 to 650,000 distinct CDR3 sequences, more than 20% recorded once. Source material: PBMCs. These receptors originate from a human donor in good health (CMV status not recorded). Some clones in this sample may be carry-over from other donors' samples. Both conserved end residues are part of each CDR3. The order of the fields is J gene, V gene, CDR3 protein.

TRBJ2-3 TRBV5-1 CASSPIGQEADTQYF
TRBJ1-2 TRBV12-3/TRBV12-4 CASSFDLHYGYTF
TRBJ2-3 TRBV20-1 CSATIPGLAPTDTQYF
TRBJ1-1 TRBV28 CASSSPGGGTEAFF
TRBJ2-1 TRBV29-1 CSVEGQSSYNEQFF
TRBJ1-2 TRBV29-1 CSVEEGSQSYTF
TRBJ2-2 TRBV4-1 CASRDGAGGPGTGELFF
TRBJ2-3 TRBV7-2 CASSTAGRGSHTDTQYF
TRBJ2-1 TRBV7-2 CASSDPRAGGKYNEQFF
TRBJ1-2 TRBV4-3 CASSQDSRIHGYTF
TRBJ1-2 TRBV10-3 CAISDLFGTDYGYTF
TRBJ2-1 TRBV7-3 CASSDMLGTGVNEQFF
TRBJ2-3 TRBV7-2 CASSAGHAWKTQYF
TRBJ2-5 TRBV4-3 CASSQEESETQYF
TRBJ1-4 TRBV6-1 CASRDLVNEKLLF
TRBJ2-7 TRBV20-1 CSAADRSSYEQYF
TRBJ1-1 TRBV5-6 CASSFRSSRWNTEAFF
TRBJ1-3 TRBV6-1 CASRGWGSGNTIYF
TRBJ2-7 TRBV20-1 CSAYTGTGGYEQYF
TRBJ2-4 TRBV28 CASKGPDRGQGNIQYF
TRBJ2-1 TRBV19 CATLSRREVWDEQFF
TRBJ1-2 TRBV7-2 CASSLEQFYGYTF
TRBJ2-3 TRBV4-1 CASSQLAGAGDTQYF
TRBJ2-1 TRBV19 CATRKPSNLYNEQFF
TRBJ1-5 TRBV28 CASSLPQSSNQPQHF
TRBJ2-5 TRBV27 CASSFGTGTETQYF
TRBJ2-7 TRBV28 CASSLHKNSYEQYF
TRBJ2-2 TRBV27 CASSLGAIGELFF
TRBJ2-3 TRBV2 CASSETGSRVTQYF
TRBJ2-5 TRBV7-8 CASSLLDGVQETQYF
TRBJ1-6 TRBV7-2 CASSLDDRGRPLTLHF
TRBJ1-1 TRBV29-1 CSVFRSTEAFF
TRBJ1-3 TRBV6-5 CASSYDRENTIYF
TRBJ2-1 TRBV7-8 CASSHGAGEQFF
TRBJ1-5 TRBV7-9 CASSLEGEVGDQPQHF
TRBJ1-5 TRBV12-3/TRBV12-4 CASSFGVGSNQPQHF
TRBJ1-4 TRBV19 CASSILDGNEKLFF
TRBJ1-1 TRBV20-1 CSALRTGNTEAFF
TRBJ1-1 TRBV19 CASSPSVNTEAFF
TRBJ2-7 TRBV28 CASRPGLATYEQYF
TRBJ1-1 TRBV29-1 CSVDESGLTTEAFF
TRBJ2-1 TRBV7-7 CASSLFGGADNEQFF
TRBJ1-1 TRBV27 CASSPPRVGPAEAFF